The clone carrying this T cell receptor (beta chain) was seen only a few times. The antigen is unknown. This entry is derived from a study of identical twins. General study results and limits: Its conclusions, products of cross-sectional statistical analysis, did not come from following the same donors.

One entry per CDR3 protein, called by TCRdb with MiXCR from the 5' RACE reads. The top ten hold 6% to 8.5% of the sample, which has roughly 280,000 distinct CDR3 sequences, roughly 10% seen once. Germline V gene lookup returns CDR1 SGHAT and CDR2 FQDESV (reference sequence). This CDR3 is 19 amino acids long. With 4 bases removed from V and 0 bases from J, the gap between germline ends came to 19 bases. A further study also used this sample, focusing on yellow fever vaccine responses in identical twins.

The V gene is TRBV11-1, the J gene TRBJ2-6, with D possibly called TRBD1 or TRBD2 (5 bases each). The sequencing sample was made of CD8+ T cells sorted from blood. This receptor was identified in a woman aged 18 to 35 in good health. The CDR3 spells CASSSGTATPHSGANVLTF. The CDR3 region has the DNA TGTGCCAGCAGCTCCGGGACGGCTACTCCCCACTCTGGGGCCAACGTCCTGACTTTC.